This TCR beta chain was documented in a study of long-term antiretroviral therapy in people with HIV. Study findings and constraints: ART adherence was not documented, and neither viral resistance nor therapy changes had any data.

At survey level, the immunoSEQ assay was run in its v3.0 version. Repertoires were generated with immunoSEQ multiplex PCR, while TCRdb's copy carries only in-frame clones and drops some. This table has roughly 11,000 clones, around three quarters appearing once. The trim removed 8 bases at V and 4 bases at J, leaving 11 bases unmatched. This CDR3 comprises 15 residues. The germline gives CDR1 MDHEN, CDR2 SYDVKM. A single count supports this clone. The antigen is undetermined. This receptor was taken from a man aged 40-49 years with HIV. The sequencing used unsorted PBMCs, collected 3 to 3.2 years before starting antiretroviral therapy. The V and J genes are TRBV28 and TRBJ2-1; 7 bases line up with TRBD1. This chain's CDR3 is CASLQGMTYYNEQFF. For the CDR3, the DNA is TGTGCCAGCCTACAGGGGATGACCTATTACAATGAGCAGTTCTTC.